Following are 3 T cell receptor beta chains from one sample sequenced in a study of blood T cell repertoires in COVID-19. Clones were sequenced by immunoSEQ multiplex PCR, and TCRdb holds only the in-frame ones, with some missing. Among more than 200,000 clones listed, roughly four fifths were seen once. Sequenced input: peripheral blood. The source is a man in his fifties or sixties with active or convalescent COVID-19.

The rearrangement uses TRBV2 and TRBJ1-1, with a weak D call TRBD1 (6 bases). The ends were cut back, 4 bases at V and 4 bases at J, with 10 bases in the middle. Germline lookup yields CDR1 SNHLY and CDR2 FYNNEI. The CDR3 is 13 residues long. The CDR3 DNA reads TGTGCCAGCAGTGGGCAGGGGACCACTGAAGCTTTCTTT. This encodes CASSGQGTTEAFF.

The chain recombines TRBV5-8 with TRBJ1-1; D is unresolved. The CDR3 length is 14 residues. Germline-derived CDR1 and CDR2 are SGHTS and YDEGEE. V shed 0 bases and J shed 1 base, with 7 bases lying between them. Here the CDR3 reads CASSLVESNTEAFF. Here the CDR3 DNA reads TGTGCCAGCAGCTTGGTAGAGTCGAACACTGAAGCTTTCTTT.

The CDR3 DNA reads as TGTGCCAGCAGTGAATTGGGGACAAGGGGACGGGCCACTGAAGCTTTCTTT. It codes for CASSELGTRGRATEAFF. V gene TRBV2 combines with J gene TRBJ1-1; D perhaps matches TRBD1 (6 bases). Trimming took off 2 bases at V and 4 bases at J, with 20 bases between the two ends. The germline V gene has CDR1 SNHLY and CDR2 FYNNEI. The CDR3 is 17 residues long.